This T cell receptor (beta chain) was sequenced during a study of cytotoxic CD8 clonotypes in ibrutinib-treated CLL. In the study overall: The patients, under twelve relapsed/refractory and 15 treatment-naive, included approximately 17 who were IGHV unmutated.

Points on this clone: Its cognate antigen is unknown.

The study, taken as a whole, reports: Sustained-remission and progressing patients diverged in sampling times. Treatment left the uncommon public clonotypes either contracted or stable in frequency.

Sequenced by immunoSEQ multiplex PCR; TCRdb stores in-frame clones only, minus some. The sample shows about 85,000 clones, 70% to 80% of them seen only once. The V end was cut by 6 bases, the J end by 5 bases, with 13 bases between. The CDR3 is 14 amino acids. Germline lookup yields CDR1 SNHLY and CDR2 FYNNEI. The origin of this receptor is a human donor with chronic lymphocytic leukemia. The source material was PBMCs, sampled after 12 months of ibrutinib treatment. The chain uses TRBV2 and TRBJ1-4, with D tentatively TRBD1 (6 bases). CDR3 residues: CASRARGSNEKLFF. The CDR3 DNA is TGTGCCAGCAGGGCCAGGGGATCCAATGAAAAACTGTTTTTT. Complete variable domain (other parts from reference TRBV2 and TRBJ1-4): EPEVTQTPSHQVTQMGQEVILRCVPISNHLYFYWYRQILGQKVEFLVSFYNNEISEKSEIFDDQFSVERPDGSNFTLKIRSTKLEDSAMYFCASRARGSNEKLFFGSGTQLSVL.